This TCR beta chain was found in a study of CD4+ T cells in melanoma. Study-wide points: A reported correlation linked neoantigen-specific CD4+ T cells to CD8+, macrophage and B cell function. In melanoma, neoantigen-specific CD4+ T cells reportedly differed in differentiation state.

Trimming shortened V by 0 bases and J by 2 bases, and 15 bases separated the two germline ends. The CDR3 is 18 residues long. Looked up from germline, CDR1 is SGHKS and CDR2 is YYEKEE (reference sequence). Using immunoSEQ multiplex PCR, the repertoire was profiled, and TCRdb retains in-frame clones only, with some absent. The sample carries around 130,000 clones, about 90% recorded once. Of note for this clone: Its specificity is unknown.

This sequence joins TRBV5-5 and TRBJ2-6, with D possibly matching TRBD2 (5 bases). The receptor comes from a human donor with melanoma. This chain's CDR3 is CASSLVGKVGTGANVLTF. CDR3 DNA: TGTGCCAGCAGCTTGGTAGGGAAGGTCGGGACTGGGGCCAACGTCCTGACTTTC.